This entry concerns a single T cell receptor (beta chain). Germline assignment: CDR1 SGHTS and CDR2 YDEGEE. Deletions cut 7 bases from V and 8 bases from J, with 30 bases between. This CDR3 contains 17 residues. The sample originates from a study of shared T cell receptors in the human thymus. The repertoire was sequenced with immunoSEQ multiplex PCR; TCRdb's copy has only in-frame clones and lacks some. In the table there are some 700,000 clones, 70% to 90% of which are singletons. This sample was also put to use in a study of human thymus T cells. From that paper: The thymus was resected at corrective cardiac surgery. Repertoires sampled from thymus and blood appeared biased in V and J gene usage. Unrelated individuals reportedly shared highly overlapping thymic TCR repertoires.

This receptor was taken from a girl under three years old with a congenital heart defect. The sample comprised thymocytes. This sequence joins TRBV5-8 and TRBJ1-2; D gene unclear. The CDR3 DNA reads TGTGCCAGCTCTGGGCCCATCGTCCCTCAACGGCCGGGGGGCTACACCTTC. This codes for CASSGPIVPQRPGGYTF.